This TCR beta chain was profiled in a study of neurological immune-mediated disorders. The cDNA was produced through 5'RACE with 10-nucleotide random UMIs. In TCRdb, the 5' RACE reads were re-called with MiXCR into one record per CDR3 protein. The sample lists about 55,000 distinct CDR3 sequences, just under 4% occurring once. The CDR3 totals 15 residues. V was shortened by 0 bases and J by 4 bases, with 10 bases between the two germline ends. The germline V gene encodes CDR1 DFQATT and CDR2 SNEGSKA (reference sequence). General study results and limits: In HTLV-1-associated myelopathy, TCR clonal expansion was greatest, and in multiple sclerosis it was least, below healthy controls. CDR3 amino acid sequences found in expanded clones were never shared across subjects, suggesting private repertoires in all groups.

The sorted libraries took about a million CD4+ or CD8+ T cells. Many counts were recorded for this clonotype. Its matching antigen is unknown. The receptor was derived from a woman in her thirties or forties with multiple sclerosis. Sequencing used CD4+ T cells from blood. The J gene is TRBJ1-6, the V gene TRBV20-1; D remains ambiguous. CDR3 DNA: TGCAGTGCTAGAGATGAAACAGAATATAATTCACCCCTCCACTTT. Translating it yields CSARDETEYNSPLHF.